The rows below give T cell receptor beta chains drawn from one sample of a study of blood T cell repertoires in COVID-19. Some clones are missing from TCRdb's copy, which holds only in-frame ones; the method was immunoSEQ multiplex PCR. This sample has around 50,000 clones, with about three quarters found just once. Sequenced sample: peripheral blood. Every receptor here comes from a human donor with active or convalescent COVID-19. The donor label of this sample is uncertain. CDR3s include the opening cysteine and the closing phenylalanine or tryptophan. The D gene is left open where the match is weak. Clone size is shown for a subset of rows, as once, few, many or a class of expanded clone.

j_gene: TRBJ2-7
v_gene: TRBV11-3
d_gene: -
abundance: -
CDR3nt: TGTGCCAGCAGCTTAGGCCCCGCTACTAGAGGGGGAAGCTACGAGCAGTACTTC
CDR3aa: CASSLGPATRGGSYEQYF

j_gene: TRBJ1-1
v_gene: TRBV11-1
d_gene: TRBD1
abundance: -
CDR3nt: TGTGCCAGCAGCCCGACCGGGACAGAGTGGCACACTGAAGCTTTCTTT
CDR3aa: CASSPTGTEWHTEAFF

j_gene: TRBJ1-1
v_gene: TRBV6-5
d_gene: -
abundance: large
CDR3nt: TGTGCCAGCAGTTACTCCGAGGGGGACACTGAAGCTTTCTTT
CDR3aa: CASSYSEGDTEAFF

j_gene: TRBJ2-7
v_gene: TRBV6-1
d_gene: TRBD1
abundance: -
CDR3nt: TGTGCCAGCAGTGAAGTTTTGTGGGACAGCACCCACTTC
CDR3aa: CASSEVLWDSTHF

j_gene: TRBJ2-7
v_gene: TRBV11-2
d_gene: TRBD1
abundance: -
CDR3nt: TGTGCCAGCAGCTTTAGGGACAGGGGACACGAGCAGTACTTC
CDR3aa: CASSFRDRGHEQYF

j_gene: TRBJ1-4
v_gene: TRBV10-2
d_gene: -
abundance: -
CDR3nt: TGCGCCAGCGCACAGGGTCCTTTGACTAATGAAAAACTGTTTTTT
CDR3aa: CASAQGPLTNEKLFF

j_gene: TRBJ1-1
v_gene: TRBV5-4
d_gene: -
abundance: -
CDR3nt: TGTGCCAGCAGTCTCCCGCCGGGGAACACTGAAGCTTTCTTT
CDR3aa: CASSLPPGNTEAFF

j_gene: TRBJ1-1
v_gene: TRBV4-1
d_gene: -
abundance: -
CDR3nt: TGCGCCAGCAGCCAAGGTGGACTGGGGGGGCCGAACACTGAAGCTTTCTTT
CDR3aa: CASSQGGLGGPNTEAFF

j_gene: TRBJ1-5
v_gene: TRBV5-4
d_gene: -
abundance: -
CDR3nt: TGTGCCAGCAGCATTCAGGGGATTAGTCAGCCCCAGCATTTT
CDR3aa: CASSIQGISQPQHF

j_gene: TRBJ1-1
v_gene: TRBV19
d_gene: -
abundance: once
CDR3nt: TGTGCCAGTACCACTACGGTTTCCCGAGCTTTCTTT
CDR3aa: CASTTTVSRAFF

j_gene: TRBJ2-1
v_gene: TRBV5-1
d_gene: -
abundance: -
CDR3nt: TGCGCCAGCACGTTGGGGGCCCCTGGGAATGAGCAGTTCTTC
CDR3aa: CASTLGAPGNEQFF

j_gene: TRBJ1-6
v_gene: TRBV19
d_gene: TRBD1
abundance: few
CDR3nt: TGTGCCAGTAATAACCAGGGGGCAAGTAATTCACCCCTCCACTTT
CDR3aa: CASNNQGASNSPLHF

j_gene: TRBJ1-1
v_gene: TRBV24-1
d_gene: TRBD1
abundance: -
CDR3nt: TGTGCCACCAGAGCGACAGGGTTGGGCACTGAAGCTTTCTTT
CDR3aa: CATRATGLGTEAFF

j_gene: TRBJ2-1
v_gene: TRBV30
d_gene: -
abundance: -
CDR3nt: TGTGCCTGGGTCTCGGGAGCGTCGTACAATGAGCAGTTCTTC
CDR3aa: CAWVSGASYNEQFF

j_gene: TRBJ2-1
v_gene: TRBV11-2
d_gene: TRBD2
abundance: once
CDR3nt: TGTGCCAGCAGCTTAGAACTAGCGCTGTACAATGAGCAGTTCTTC
CDR3aa: CASSLELALYNEQFF

j_gene: TRBJ2-5
v_gene: TRBV18
d_gene: TRBD2
abundance: few
CDR3nt: TGTGCCAGCTCACCACCGACTAGCGGGAGAGAGGGGGCCCAGTACTTC
CDR3aa: CASSPPTSGREGAQYF

j_gene: TRBJ1-6
v_gene: TRBV5-4
d_gene: TRBD1
abundance: -
CDR3nt: TGTGCCAGCAGGTCCGGGACAGGGACGCCCCTCCACTTT
CDR3aa: CASRSGTGTPLHF

j_gene: TRBJ1-2
v_gene: TRBV28
d_gene: -
abundance: few
CDR3nt: TGTGCCAGCGAACAGAGCCGCCTTGGCTACACCTTC
CDR3aa: CASEQSRLGYTF

j_gene: TRBJ2-5
v_gene: TRBV6-6
d_gene: -
abundance: few
CDR3nt: TGTGCCAGCAGCATTGAAGAGACCCAGTACTTC
CDR3aa: CASSIEETQYF

j_gene: TRBJ2-2
v_gene: TRBV7-3
d_gene: -
abundance: -
CDR3nt: TGTGCCAGCAGCTTGTTAGAGGCCGGGGAGCTGTTTTTT
CDR3aa: CASSLLEAGELFF

j_gene: TRBJ2-7
v_gene: TRBV7-8
d_gene: TRBD1
abundance: once
CDR3nt: TGTGCCAGCAGCTTAGCGACAGGGGGAGTCGAGCAGTACTTC
CDR3aa: CASSLATGGVEQYF

j_gene: TRBJ2-7
v_gene: TRBV28
d_gene: TRBD2
abundance: -
CDR3nt: TGTGCCAGAAATCTGCGGGGGTACGAGCAGTACTTC
CDR3aa: CARNLRGYEQYF

j_gene: TRBJ2-7
v_gene: TRBV24-1
d_gene: -
abundance: -
CDR3nt: TGTGCCACCAGTTTGGCAGGGTCATACGAGCAGTACTTC
CDR3aa: CATSLAGSYEQYF

j_gene: TRBJ2-1
v_gene: TRBV30
d_gene: TRBD2
abundance: many
CDR3nt: TGTGCCTGGAGTCCTAAGGGACTAGCGGGACTAGGGGAGCAGTTCTTC
CDR3aa: CAWSPKGLAGLGEQFF

j_gene: TRBJ1-3
v_gene: TRBV7-9
d_gene: -
abundance: medium-sized
CDR3nt: TGTGCCAGCAGCTTCGGCCAGGGCTCTGGAAACACCATATATTTT
CDR3aa: CASSFGQGSGNTIYF

j_gene: TRBJ1-5
v_gene: TRBV30
d_gene: TRBD1
abundance: -
CDR3nt: TGTGCCTGGGGGGGACAGGGAAAGGCTCAGCCCCAGCATTTT
CDR3aa: CAWGGQGKAQPQHF

j_gene: TRBJ2-1
v_gene: TRBV3-1/TRBV3-2
d_gene: -
abundance: -
CDR3nt: TGTGCCAGCAGCCAAGTCGTCCTAGCCCCCTCCTACAATGAGCAGTTCTTC
CDR3aa: CASSQVVLAPSYNEQFF

j_gene: TRBJ2-1
v_gene: TRBV24-1
d_gene: TRBD1
abundance: -
CDR3nt: TGTGCCACCAGTTCCGGGACAGACTCCTACAATGAGCAGTTCTTC
CDR3aa: CATSSGTDSYNEQFF

j_gene: TRBJ2-3
v_gene: TRBV4-1
d_gene: TRBD2
abundance: once
CDR3nt: TGCGCCAGCAGCCAATATCAACTTCCGGGACTAGCGGGAGTTACGCAGTATTTT
CDR3aa: CASSQYQLPGLAGVTQYF

j_gene: TRBJ2-1
v_gene: TRBV19
d_gene: TRBD1
abundance: few
CDR3nt: TGTGCCAGTAGTATTCCGGGAGACAGGGGGCAGGATGAGCAGTTCTTC
CDR3aa: CASSIPGDRGQDEQFF

j_gene: TRBJ1-5
v_gene: TRBV30
d_gene: -
abundance: -
CDR3nt: TGTGCCTGGAGTGTTTGGGGAGGCAATCAGCCCCAGCATTTT
CDR3aa: CAWSVWGGNQPQHF

j_gene: TRBJ1-2
v_gene: TRBV7-3
d_gene: -
abundance: -
CDR3nt: TGTGCCAGCAGCTTAACCCCCGGGGGGAACTATGGCTACACCTTC
CDR3aa: CASSLTPGGNYGYTF

j_gene: TRBJ1-5
v_gene: TRBV6-5
d_gene: -
abundance: once
CDR3nt: TGTGCCAGCAGTTCAGCTACAGGATACAATCAGCCCCAGCATTTT
CDR3aa: CASSSATGYNQPQHF

j_gene: TRBJ1-2
v_gene: TRBV30
d_gene: -
abundance: -
CDR3nt: TGTGCCTGGAGTATTGCCAGCTATGGCTACACCTTC
CDR3aa: CAWSIASYGYTF

j_gene: TRBJ1-5
v_gene: TRBV19
d_gene: -
abundance: -
CDR3nt: TGTGCCAGCATCCCCCGGGTAGGGGTCAATCAGCCCCAGCATTTT
CDR3aa: CASIPRVGVNQPQHF

j_gene: TRBJ1-5
v_gene: TRBV18
d_gene: TRBD1
abundance: few
CDR3nt: TGTGCCAGCTCACCTTACACAGGGGGTAAGCCCCAGCATTTT
CDR3aa: CASSPYTGGKPQHF

j_gene: TRBJ2-1
v_gene: TRBV19
d_gene: TRBD2
abundance: -
CDR3nt: TGTGCCAGTAGGCAACCGGGACTAGCGCCTAACAATGAGCAGTTCTTC
CDR3aa: CASRQPGLAPNNEQFF

j_gene: TRBJ2-2
v_gene: TRBV14
d_gene: TRBD2
abundance: -
CDR3nt: TGTGCCAGCAGCCAATACAGCGGGACTAACACCGGGGAGCTGTTTTTT
CDR3aa: CASSQYSGTNTGELFF

j_gene: TRBJ2-2
v_gene: TRBV19
d_gene: -
abundance: once
CDR3nt: TGTGCCAGTAGTATACAGGGCCGTATAGCCGGGGAGCTGTTTTTT
CDR3aa: CASSIQGRIAGELFF

j_gene: TRBJ2-1
v_gene: TRBV19
d_gene: -
abundance: -
CDR3nt: TGTGCCAGTAGTATTCTGGTACAGGTCAATGAGCAGTTCTTC
CDR3aa: CASSILVQVNEQFF

j_gene: TRBJ1-4
v_gene: TRBV6-5
d_gene: TRBD1
abundance: -
CDR3nt: TGTGCCAGCACCCGGCGCGGGACAGGGGGTGAAAAACTGTTTTTT
CDR3aa: CASTRRGTGGEKLFF

j_gene: TRBJ2-2
v_gene: TRBV5-1
d_gene: -
abundance: few
CDR3nt: TGCGCCAGCCGTCCTATGGCGAACACCGGGGAGCTGTTTTTT
CDR3aa: CASRPMANTGELFF

j_gene: TRBJ1-6
v_gene: TRBV6-1
d_gene: -
abundance: -
CDR3nt: TGTGCCAGCAGTGAATACACAGGAATAAAATCACCCCTCCACTTT
CDR3aa: CASSEYTGIKSPLHF

j_gene: TRBJ2-3
v_gene: TRBV4-2
d_gene: TRBD1
abundance: few
CDR3nt: TGTGCCAGCAGCCGGGACAGGTTAGATACGCAGTATTTT
CDR3aa: CASSRDRLDTQYF

j_gene: TRBJ1-5
v_gene: TRBV29-1
d_gene: -
abundance: -
CDR3nt: TGCAGCGTAAGGACTTCAGGACAGCCCCAGCATTTT
CDR3aa: CSVRTSGQPQHF

j_gene: TRBJ1-1
v_gene: TRBV9
d_gene: -
abundance: -
CDR3nt: TGTGCCAGCAGCGTAGCCAGGGGCCTTGGGGACACTGAAGCTTTCTTT
CDR3aa: CASSVARGLGDTEAFF

j_gene: TRBJ2-7
v_gene: TRBV18
d_gene: TRBD1
abundance: -
CDR3nt: TGTGCCAGCTCCCGGGTAGATACAGGGGGCGCGGGGGAGCAGTACTTC
CDR3aa: CASSRVDTGGAGEQYF

j_gene: TRBJ2-5
v_gene: TRBV18
d_gene: -
abundance: few
CDR3nt: TGTGCCAGCTCACCCTCACAGGGACGCGAGACCCAGTACTTC
CDR3aa: CASSPSQGRETQYF

j_gene: TRBJ2-7
v_gene: TRBV10-3
d_gene: TRBD1
abundance: -
CDR3nt: TGTGCCATCAAGTATGGGACAGAGACCTACGAGCAGTACTTC
CDR3aa: CAIKYGTETYEQYF